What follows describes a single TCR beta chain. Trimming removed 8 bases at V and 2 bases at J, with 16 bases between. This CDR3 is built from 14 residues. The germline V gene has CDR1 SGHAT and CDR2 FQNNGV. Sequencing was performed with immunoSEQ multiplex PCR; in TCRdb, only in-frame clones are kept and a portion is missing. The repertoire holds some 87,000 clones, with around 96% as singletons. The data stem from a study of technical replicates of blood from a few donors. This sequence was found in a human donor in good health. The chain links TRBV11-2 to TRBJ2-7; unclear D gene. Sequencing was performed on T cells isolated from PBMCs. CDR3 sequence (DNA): TGTGCCAGCCACCCGATGCGAGGTGCCTACGAGCAGTACTTC. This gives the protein CASHPMRGAYEQYF.